This is a list of T cell receptor beta chains from one sample in a study of Tregs in tolerant kidney transplant recipients. Assay used: immunoSEQ multiplex PCR; TCRdb lists only in-frame clones, some missing. This table has roughly 120,000 clones, 92% appearing once. Specimen: CD4+ T cells from blood. The receptors stem from a human donor in good health. Each CDR3 is given with its conserved first and last residue. The D gene is left open where the match is weak. Clone size appears in some rows only: once, few, many, or a class for an expanded clone.

clone_size | j_call | cdr3_length | v_call | d_call | cdr3_aa | cdr3_nt
NA | TRBJ1-3 | 15 | TRBV19 | NA | CASSINRNSGNTIYF | TGTGCCAGTAGTATCAACCGAAACTCTGGAAACACCATATATTTT
NA | TRBJ2-7 | 14 | TRBV5-1 | TRBD2 | CASSLVAGSYEQYF | TGCGCCAGCAGCTTGGTAGCGGGGTCCTACGAGCAGTACTTC
NA | TRBJ2-3 | 14 | TRBV5-4 | NA | CASSLESSTDTQYF | TGTGCCAGCAGCTTGGAATCTAGCACAGATACGCAGTATTTT
NA | TRBJ1-1 | 11 | TRBV7-8 | NA | CASSLTAEAFF | TGTGCCAGCAGCTTGACGGCTGAAGCTTTCTTT
NA | TRBJ1-2 | 14 | TRBV15 | NA | CATSRPDFWGGYTF | TGTGCCACCAGCAGACCTGACTTTTGGGGTGGCTACACCTTC
NA | TRBJ2-5 | 14 | TRBV25-1 | NA | CASSEFPMRETQYF | TGTGCCAGCAGTGAATTCCCGATGCGGGAGACCCAGTACTTC
NA | TRBJ1-1 | 17 | TRBV5-6 | TRBD1 | CASSRLSTGRGNTEAFF | TGTGCCAGCAGTCGACTCTCGACAGGGAGGGGAAACACTGAAGCTTTCTTT
NA | TRBJ1-2 | 16 | TRBV4-1 | NA | CASSQEGGQTYYGYTF | TGCGCCAGCAGCCAAGAAGGCGGACAGACATACTATGGCTACACCTTC
NA | TRBJ2-1 | 13 | TRBV23-1 | NA | CASSRQLYNEQFF | TGCGCCAGCAGTCGGCAGCTATACAATGAGCAGTTCTTC
NA | TRBJ1-2 | 15 | TRBV4-2 | TRBD1 | CASSQGRQGLSGYTF | TGTGCCAGCAGCCAAGGACGACAGGGGTTGAGTGGCTACACCTTC
NA | TRBJ2-7 | 13 | TRBV7-2 | NA | CASSLRVVYEQYF | TGTGCCAGCAGCTTAAGGGTGGTCTACGAGCAGTACTTC
NA | TRBJ1-2 | 12 | TRBV18 | NA | CASSGQRGGYTF | TGTGCCAGCTCCGGACAGCGAGGGGGCTACACCTTC
NA | TRBJ2-7 | 14 | TRBV7-3 | TRBD1 | CASSATGGVGEQYF | TGTGCCAGCAGCGCGACAGGGGGTGTAGGCGAGCAGTACTTC
NA | TRBJ1-5 | 14 | TRBV5-1 | NA | CASSQGSGNQPQHF | TGCGCCAGCAGCCAGGGATCTGGCAATCAGCCCCAGCATTTT
NA | TRBJ2-2 | 14 | TRBV5-1 | NA | CASSLRGNTGELFF | TGCGCCAGCAGCCTTCGAGGGAACACCGGGGAGCTGTTTTTT
NA | TRBJ2-7 | 15 | TRBV5-6 | TRBD2 | CASSLGLAGVYEQYF | TGTGCCAGCTCCCTTGGGCTAGCGGGAGTCTACGAGCAGTACTTC
few | TRBJ2-1 | 15 | TRBV9 | TRBD1 | CASSPGDSFSREQFF | TGTGCCAGCAGCCCAGGGGACAGTTTCAGTAGGGAGCAGTTCTTC
NA | TRBJ1-1 | 15 | TRBV7-2 | NA | CASSLEGRANTEAFF | TGTGCCAGCAGCTTAGAGGGCAGGGCGAACACTGAAGCTTTCTTT
NA | TRBJ2-3 | 15 | TRBV6-1 | NA | CASSGKGRGTDTQYF | TGTGCCAGCAGTGGGAAGGGGAGAGGTACAGATACGCAGTATTTT
NA | TRBJ2-1 | 17 | TRBV14 | TRBD2 | CASSPRVAGVSYNEQFF | TGTGCCAGCAGCCCCAGAGTAGCGGGAGTATCCTACAATGAGCAGTTCTTC
NA | TRBJ2-7 | 16 | TRBV25-1 | NA | CASSEPFGALRDEQYF | TGTGCCAGCAGTGAACCCTTCGGGGCCCTACGGGACGAGCAGTACTTC
NA | TRBJ2-3 | 14 | TRBV5-6 | TRBD1 | CASRMWDREDTQYF | TGTGCCAGCAGGATGTGGGACAGGGAGGATACGCAGTATTTT
NA | TRBJ1-5 | 14 | TRBV2 | TRBD1 | CASRRQGVNQPQHF | TGTGCCAGCAGGAGACAGGGAGTCAATCAGCCCCAGCATTTT
NA | TRBJ2-2 | 17 | TRBV5-1 | TRBD1 | CASSSNGQGVGTGELFF | TGCGCCAGCAGCTCGAACGGACAGGGAGTTGGCACCGGGGAGCTGTTTTTT
NA | TRBJ2-2 | 16 | TRBV10-3 | TRBD1 | CAILRGQGAGAGELFF | TGTGCCATCCTCAGGGGGCAGGGGGCCGGAGCCGGGGAGCTGTTTTTT
NA | TRBJ2-5 | 14 | TRBV2 | NA | CASSEQGMKETQYF | TGTGCCAGCAGTGAACAGGGAATGAAAGAGACCCAGTACTTC
NA | TRBJ1-1 | 14 | TRBV19 | NA | CASSIGAVNTEAFF | TGTGCCAGTAGTATTGGTGCAGTGAACACTGAAGCTTTCTTT
NA | TRBJ1-2 | 14 | TRBV29-1 | TRBD1 | CSVERTGVNYGYTF | TGCAGCGTTGAACGGACAGGGGTCAACTATGGCTACACCTTC
NA | TRBJ2-7 | 14 | TRBV7-9 | NA | CASSPGPSSYEQYF | TGTGCCAGCAGCCCAGGACCGAGCTCCTACGAGCAGTACTTC
NA | TRBJ2-5 | 15 | TRBV5-1 | NA | CASSPYTSLQETQYF | TGCGCCAGCAGCCCGTACACGAGTCTCCAAGAGACCCAGTACTTC
NA | TRBJ1-1 | 14 | TRBV5-4 | NA | CASSLGGGSIEAFF | TGTGCCAGCAGCTTGGGAGGTGGGAGTATCGAAGCTTTCTTT
NA | TRBJ2-5 | 15 | TRBV7-2 | NA | CASSLARGSGETQYF | TGTGCCAGCAGCTTAGCGAGGGGATCCGGGGAGACCCAGTACTTC
NA | TRBJ2-1 | 15 | TRBV6-1 | NA | CATQGGGYVYNEQFF | TGTGCCACCCAGGGGGGGGGCTACGTCTACAATGAGCAGTTCTTC
NA | TRBJ1-1 | 14 | TRBV15 | TRBD1 | CATSHDRGNTEAFF | TGTGCCACCAGCCATGACAGGGGGAATACTGAAGCTTTCTTT
NA | TRBJ2-1 | 14 | TRBV11-3 | TRBD1 | CASSPGQGYNEQFF | TGTGCCAGCAGCCCGGGACAGGGGTACAATGAGCAGTTCTTC
NA | TRBJ1-2 | 11 | TRBV6-1 | NA | CASEINYGYTF | TGTGCCAGTGAAATTAACTATGGCTACACCTTC
NA | TRBJ2-5 | 16 | TRBV5-1 | TRBD1 | CASSLDGTGFQETQYF | TGCGCCAGCAGCTTGGATGGGACAGGGTTTCAAGAGACCCAGTACTTC
NA | TRBJ1-6 | 15 | TRBV5-1 | NA | CASSLAGGGNSPLHF | TGCGCCAGCAGCTTGGCAGGTGGAGGTAATTCACCCCTCCACTTT
NA | TRBJ1-2 | 17 | TRBV9 | NA | CASSVDVGGIRMGGYTF | TGTGCCAGCAGCGTAGACGTCGGTGGGATCAGGATGGGTGGCTACACCTTC
NA | TRBJ2-5 | 18 | TRBV7-8 | TRBD2 | CASSRPGLAGGPGETQYF | TGTGCCAGCAGCCGCCCCGGCCTAGCGGGAGGGCCTGGAGAGACCCAGTACTTC
NA | TRBJ2-3 | 14 | TRBV29-1 | TRBD2 | CSVVVAGGADTQYF | TGCAGCGTCGTCGTAGCGGGGGGAGCAGATACGCAGTATTTT
NA | TRBJ1-1 | 12 | TRBV6-6 | NA | CASSSTGTEAFF | TGTGCCAGCAGCTCGACAGGCACTGAAGCTTTCTTT
NA | TRBJ2-7 | 13 | TRBV30 | NA | CAWSVGGAGEQYF | TGTGCCTGGAGTGTAGGGGGAGCCGGCGAGCAGTACTTC
NA | TRBJ1-5 | 15 | TRBV19 | NA | CASSIMALSNQPQHF | TGTGCCAGTAGTATAATGGCTTTAAGCAATCAGCCCCAGCATTTT
NA | TRBJ1-1 | 15 | TRBV5-1 | NA | CASSLGDLPNTEAFF | TGCGCCAGCAGCTTGGGGGACTTACCGAACACTGAAGCTTTCTTT
once | TRBJ2-7 | 16 | TRBV4-1 | NA | CASSQPGTLSSYEQYF | TGCGCCAGCAGCCAACCCGGGACACTGAGCTCCTACGAGCAGTACTTC
NA | TRBJ2-5 | 17 | TRBV2 | TRBD2 | CASSGGTSGPHQETQYF | TGTGCCAGCAGTGGGGGGACTAGCGGGCCGCACCAAGAGACCCAGTACTTC
NA | TRBJ1-1 | 15 | TRBV10-3 | NA | CAISQSSYWDTEAFF | TGTGCCATCAGCCAATCGTCCTACTGGGACACTGAAGCTTTCTTT
NA | TRBJ1-2 | 14 | TRBV6-9 | TRBD1 | CANSWTGSSYGYTF | TGTGCCAACTCCTGGACAGGGAGCAGCTATGGCTACACCTTC
NA | TRBJ1-1 | 16 | TRBV7-3 | NA | CASSSSGFMEATEAFF | TGTGCCAGCAGCTCATCCGGATTTATGGAGGCCACTGAAGCTTTCTTT
NA | TRBJ1-1 | 14 | TRBV19 | TRBD1 | CASSKTGVNTEAFF | TGTGCCAGTAGCAAGACAGGGGTTAACACTGAAGCTTTCTTT